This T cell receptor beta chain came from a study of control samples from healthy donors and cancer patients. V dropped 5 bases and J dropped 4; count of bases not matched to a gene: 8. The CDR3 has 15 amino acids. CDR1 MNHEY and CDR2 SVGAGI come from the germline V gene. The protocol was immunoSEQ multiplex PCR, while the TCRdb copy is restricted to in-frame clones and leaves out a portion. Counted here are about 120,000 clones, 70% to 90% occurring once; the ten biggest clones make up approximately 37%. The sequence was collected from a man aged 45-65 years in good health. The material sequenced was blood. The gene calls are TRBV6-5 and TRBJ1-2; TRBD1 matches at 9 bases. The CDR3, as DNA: TGTGCCAGCAGTAGAATACAGGGGGCAGGCTATGGCTACACCTTC. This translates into CASSRIQGAGYGYTF.